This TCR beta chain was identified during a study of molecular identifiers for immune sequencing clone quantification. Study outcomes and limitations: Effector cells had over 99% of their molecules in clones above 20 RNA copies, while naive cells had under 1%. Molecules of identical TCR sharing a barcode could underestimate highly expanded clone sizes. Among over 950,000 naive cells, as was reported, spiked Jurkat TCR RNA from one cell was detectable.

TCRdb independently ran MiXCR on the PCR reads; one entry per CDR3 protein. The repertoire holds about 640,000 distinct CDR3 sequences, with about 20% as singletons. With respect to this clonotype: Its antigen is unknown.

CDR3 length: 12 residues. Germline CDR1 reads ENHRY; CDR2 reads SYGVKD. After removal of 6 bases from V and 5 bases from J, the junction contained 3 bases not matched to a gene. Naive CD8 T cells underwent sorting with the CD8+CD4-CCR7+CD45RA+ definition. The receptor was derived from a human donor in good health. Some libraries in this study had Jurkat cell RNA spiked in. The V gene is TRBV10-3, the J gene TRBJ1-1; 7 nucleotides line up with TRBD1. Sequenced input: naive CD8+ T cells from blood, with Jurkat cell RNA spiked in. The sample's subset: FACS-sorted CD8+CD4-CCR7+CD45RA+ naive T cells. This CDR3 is CAISDRVTEAFF. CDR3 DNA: TGTGCCATCAGCGACAGGGTTACTGAAGCTTTCTTT.